This TCR beta chain is drawn from a study of a mutant IDH1 vaccine in newly diagnosed glioma (dated by TCRdb to the early 2020s). Study-level background: Vaccination began 4-6 weeks after radiotherapy alone, or alongside temozolomide cycles in the chemotherapy-containing groups. Of the roughly 32 treated patients, approximately 62% were male and about 40% were female, and a mean age of approximately 40 years was recorded. Prior to enrollment, patients had been given standard therapy consisting of radiotherapy alone, temozolomide alone, or radiochemotherapy with temozolomide, with the combination given to most patients. Visit V12 was the week-35 safety follow-up and visit V13 was the week-47 end of study. Peripheral blood samples were drawn at six visits, namely V03 (baseline), V05, V07, V10, V12 and V13. For exploratory analyses, longitudinal TCRB deep sequencing was carried out in approximately 25 treated patients wherever samples were available. What the research found in general, with its limitations: No apparent relationship was observed between pseudoprogression and alterations in the top peripheral T cell clonotypes detected by TCRB sequencing. The authors stated that sample limitations prevented analyses of patient blood samples from being reproduced. Availability determined which PBMC samples were chosen for TCRB deep sequencing. Immune responses induced by the vaccine were seen in over 80% of patients across multiple MHC alleles.

From a lookup of the germline V gene (reference sequence), CDR1 and CDR2 are MNHEY and SMNVEV. The CDR3 starts with the cysteine, ends with the phenylalanine, and has 17 residues. Left in the record is the CDR3 DNA by itself, 51 bases read in frame from the first base. Trimming leaves V shorter by 2 bases and J shorter by 4 bases, with the junction holding 10 bases beyond the gene matches. Library generation was performed with the immunoSEQ multiplex PCR assay. The hsTCRB Kit was used according to the manufacturer's protocol to amplify rearranged TCR beta chain sequences. TCRB libraries were sequenced on an Illumina MiSeq. The source study handled its data this way. The proprietary platform of the kit vendor was used for demultiplexing, trimming and gene mapping. In TCRdb, the immuneACCESS table is reduced to in-frame sequences with V and J assigned. These tables do not hold every clone; where another copy was compared, an unresolved V gene accounts for under half, and the others remain unexplained. That table supplies the V and J calls and clone size; D and trimming were determined from the DNA. Recorded for this sample are about 48,000 clones; roughly three quarters of them occurred a single time. The ten most abundant clones make up approximately 6.3% of the sample.

The time point label, as the study defines it: week 35, safety follow-up. Every vaccine dose consisted of 300 ug of a 20-mer mutant IDH1 peptide in Montanide, administered subcutaneously together with topical imiquimod. Eight vaccinations were administered to patients in weeks 1, 3, 5, 7, 11, 15, 19 and 23, corresponding to visits V03 through V10. Newly diagnosed WHO grade 3 or 4 IDH1-mutant astrocytomas showing loss of nuclear ATRX were present in the donors. The samples were drawn from NOA16, a multicentre, single-arm, open-label phase I trial in Germany that tested a mutant IDH1 peptide vaccine in humans for the first time. Genomic DNA for TCRB sequencing was isolated from EDTA blood with the DNeasy Blood and Tissue Kit. This clone appeared a single time. Its antigen is unknown. No base qualities exist here, and no much larger clone lies one base off it.

The source was PBMCs, collected from a glioma patient whose treatment included an IDH1 peptide vaccine. The sequence joins TRBV27 to TRBJ2-5; 10 bases in the middle match TRBD2. The receptor was isolated from a man in his forties with glioma. Here is the DNA: TGTGCCAGCAGTTTAAAAAACCTAGCGGGAGTTATAGAGACCCAGTACTTC. It encodes CASSLKNLAGVIETQYF.